This TCR beta chain came from a study of OX40 agonist ivuxolimab in advanced cancers. Study summary: The dose-escalation cohort had hepatocellular carcinoma, melanoma, renal cell or head and neck cancer. Overall study findings and caveats: On average, CD8+ T cells had more expanded clones than CD4+.

This CDR3 is built from 16 residues. Germline V gives CDR1 SGHVS, CDR2 FNYEAQ. With 1 base removed from V and 2 bases from J, the gap between germline ends came to 13 bases. About this clone: Its antigen is as yet unknown.

Clones were sequenced by immunoSEQ multiplex PCR, and TCRdb holds only the in-frame ones, with some missing. The sample lists about 90,000 clones, 85% to 90% seen once, with over 7% in the top ten. The sample here was CD4+ or CD8+ T cells sorted from blood, taken in a trial of the OX40 agonist ivuxolimab. The chain has TRBV7-6 and TRBJ2-3; D call uncertain. This receptor was obtained from an adult with an advanced solid tumor such as melanoma, head and neck, liver or kidney cancer. The CDR3 DNA is TGTGCCAGCAGCTTAGAGGCCAGTCCGACCACAGATACGCAGTATTTT. Translating it yields CASSLEASPTTDTQYF.